The T cell receptor beta chain described here comes from a study of OX40 agonist ivuxolimab in advanced cancers. Study-wide context: Patients were dosed with the agonistic anti-OX40 (CD134) antibody ivuxolimab. Patients were infused with ivuxolimab every 2 weeks at 0.01 to 10 mg/kg. Enrolled patients in dose escalation had cancers that were hepatocellular carcinoma, melanoma, renal cell or head and neck cancer.

Samples of blood were obtained at baseline, on cycle 4 day 1, and on cycle 7 day 1. V lost 4 bases, J lost 5 bases, and 5 bases stayed unmatched. Per the germline V gene, CDR1 is ENHRY and CDR2 is SYGVKD. CDR3 length: 15 residues. Some clones are missing from TCRdb's copy, which holds only in-frame ones; the method was immunoSEQ multiplex PCR. The sample includes tens of thousands of clones, 77% of them seen just once. This rearrangement joins TRBV10-3 to TRBJ2-5; 12 nucleotides agree with TRBD2. The clonotype was recovered from an adult with an advanced solid tumor such as melanoma, head and neck, liver or kidney cancer. Material: CD4+ or CD8+ T cells sorted from blood, obtained in a trial of the OX40 agonist ivuxolimab. The CDR3 bases are TGTGCCATCAGTGCTAGCGGGAGGGAAGGGGAGACCCAGTACTTC. Its translation is CAISASGREGETQYF.